This section outlines one TCR beta chain sequence together with its context. This sample stems from a study of identical twins. TCRdb redid the calling of the 5' RACE reads with MiXCR, one entry per CDR3 protein. The table lists some 790,000 distinct CDR3 sequences, roughly 18% of them singletons. V was pared by 6 bases and J by 2 bases, with 8 bases between. Germline CDR1 reads MNHEY; CDR2 reads SVGEGT. CDR3 size: 12 residues. This sample also appeared in a second study, on T cells expressing NK-cell markers. This second report adds: Several experiments confined sorting to alpha-beta TCR T cells with an anti-gamma-delta TCR antibody. For four donors, these clonotypes were likewise the leading ones in the CD3+CD56-NKG2C+ fraction.

This clonotype was obtained from a woman aged 18-35 years in good health. Input material: PBMCs. The rearrangement uses TRBV6-2 or TRBV6-3 and TRBJ2-7; D uncertain. CDR3 sequence reads: CASSPIPYEQYF. CDR3 nucleotides: TGTGCCAGCAGCCCCATTCCCTACGAGCAGTACTTC.